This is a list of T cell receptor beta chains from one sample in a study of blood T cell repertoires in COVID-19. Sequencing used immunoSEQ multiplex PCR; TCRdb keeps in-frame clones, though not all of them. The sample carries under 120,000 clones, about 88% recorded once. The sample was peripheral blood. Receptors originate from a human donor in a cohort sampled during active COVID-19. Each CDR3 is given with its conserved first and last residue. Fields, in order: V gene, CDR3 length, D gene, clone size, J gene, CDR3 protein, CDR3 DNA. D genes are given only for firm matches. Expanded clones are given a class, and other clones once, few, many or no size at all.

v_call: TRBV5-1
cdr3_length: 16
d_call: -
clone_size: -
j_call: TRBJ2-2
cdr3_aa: CASSLDRGLSAGELFF
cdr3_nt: TGCGCCAGCAGCTTGGACCGAGGGTTATCGGCCGGGGAGCTGTTTTTT

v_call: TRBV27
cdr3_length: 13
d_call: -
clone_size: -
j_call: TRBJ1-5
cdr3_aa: CASSPTGNQPQHF
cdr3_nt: TGTGCCAGCAGCCCGACTGGGAATCAGCCCCAGCATTTT

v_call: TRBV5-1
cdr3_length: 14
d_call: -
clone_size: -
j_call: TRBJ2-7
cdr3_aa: CASSLLPGGGEQYF
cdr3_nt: TGCGCCAGCAGCTTGCTTCCCGGGGGTGGAGAGCAGTACTTC

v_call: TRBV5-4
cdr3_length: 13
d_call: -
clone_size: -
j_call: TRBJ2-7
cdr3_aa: CASSFTGMGEQYF
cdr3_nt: TGTGCCAGCAGCTTCACAGGGATGGGCGAGCAGTACTTC

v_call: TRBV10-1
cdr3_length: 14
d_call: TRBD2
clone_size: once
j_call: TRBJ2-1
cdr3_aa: CAGLLHGGDNEQFF
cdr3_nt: TGCGCCGGTCTATTACACGGGGGGGACAACGAGCAGTTCTTC

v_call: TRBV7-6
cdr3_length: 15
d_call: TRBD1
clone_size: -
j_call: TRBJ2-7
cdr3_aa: CASSPGQGFAYEQYF
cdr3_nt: TGTGCCAGCAGCCCTGGACAGGGCTTTGCCTACGAGCAGTACTTC

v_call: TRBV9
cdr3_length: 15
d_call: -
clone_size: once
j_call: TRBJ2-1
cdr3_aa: CASSATITSYNEQFF
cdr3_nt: TGTGCCAGCAGCGCTACTATAACCTCCTACAATGAGCAGTTCTTC

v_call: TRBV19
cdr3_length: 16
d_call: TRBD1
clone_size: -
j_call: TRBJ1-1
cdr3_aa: CASSARDRGMNTEAFF
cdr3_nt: TGTGCCAGTAGTGCCAGGGACAGGGGGATGAACACTGAAGCTTTCTTT

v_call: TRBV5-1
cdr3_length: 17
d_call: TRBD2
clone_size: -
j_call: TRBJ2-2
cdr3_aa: CASSRLPAGTNTGELFF
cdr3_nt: TGCGCCAGCAGCCGACTTCCAGCGGGGACGAACACCGGGGAGCTGTTTTTT

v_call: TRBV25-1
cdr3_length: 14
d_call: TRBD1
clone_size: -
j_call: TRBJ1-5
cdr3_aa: CASSGDSSNQPQHF
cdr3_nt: TGTGCCAGCAGTGGGGACAGTAGCAATCAGCCCCAGCATTTT

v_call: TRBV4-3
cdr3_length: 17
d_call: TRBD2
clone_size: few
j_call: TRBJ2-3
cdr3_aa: CASSQAPPGLASDTQYF
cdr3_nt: TGCGCCAGCAGCCAAGCCCCACCGGGACTAGCTTCAGATACGCAGTATTTT

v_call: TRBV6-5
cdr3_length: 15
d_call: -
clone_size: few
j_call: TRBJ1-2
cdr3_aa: CASSYSLMGQNGYTF
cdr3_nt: TGTGCCAGCAGTTACTCCCTTATGGGGCAGAATGGCTACACCTTC

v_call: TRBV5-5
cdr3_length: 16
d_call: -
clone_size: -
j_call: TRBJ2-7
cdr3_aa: CASSPSPGRGSYEQYF
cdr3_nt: TGTGCCAGCAGCCCCTCCCCTGGACGGGGATCCTACGAGCAGTACTTC

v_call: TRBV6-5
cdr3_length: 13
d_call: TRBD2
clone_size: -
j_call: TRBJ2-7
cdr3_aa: CATLGLAAYEQYF
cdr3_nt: TGTGCCACCCTGGGACTAGCGGCCTACGAGCAGTACTTC

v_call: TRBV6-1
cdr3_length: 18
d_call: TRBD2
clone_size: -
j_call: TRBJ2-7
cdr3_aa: CASSGAGRGTSVSYEQYF
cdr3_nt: TGTGCCAGCAGTGGGGCAGGGCGCGGGACTAGCGTTTCCTACGAGCAGTACTTC

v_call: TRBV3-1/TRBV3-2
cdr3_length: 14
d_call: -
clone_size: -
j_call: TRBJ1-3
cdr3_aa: CASSSPSSGNTIYF
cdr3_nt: TGTGCCAGCAGCTCCCCCTCGAGTGGAAACACCATATATTTT

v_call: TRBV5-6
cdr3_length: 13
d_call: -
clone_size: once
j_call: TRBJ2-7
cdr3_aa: CASLKTGYYEQYF
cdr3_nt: TGTGCCAGCTTGAAGACAGGCTACTACGAGCAGTACTTC

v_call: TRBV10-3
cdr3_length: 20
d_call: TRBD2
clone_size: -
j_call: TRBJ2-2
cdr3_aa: CAISESSSGGPTWVTGELFF
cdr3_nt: TGTGCCATCAGTGAGTCGTCTAGCGGGGGCCCGACCTGGGTCACCGGGGAGCTGTTTTTT

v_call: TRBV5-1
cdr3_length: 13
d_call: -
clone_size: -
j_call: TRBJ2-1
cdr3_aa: CASSLSADNEQFF
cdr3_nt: TGCGCCAGCAGCTTGAGCGCAGACAATGAGCAGTTCTTC

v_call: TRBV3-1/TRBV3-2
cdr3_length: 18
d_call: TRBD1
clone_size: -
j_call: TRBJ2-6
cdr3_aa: CASSHSGTGLSGANVLTF
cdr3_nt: TGTGCCAGCAGCCACTCCGGGACAGGGTTATCTGGGGCCAACGTCCTGACTTTC

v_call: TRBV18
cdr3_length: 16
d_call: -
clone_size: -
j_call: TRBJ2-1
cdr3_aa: CASSPDSLSSYNEQFF
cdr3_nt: TGTGCCAGCTCCCCGGACAGCCTAAGCTCCTACAATGAGCAGTTCTTC

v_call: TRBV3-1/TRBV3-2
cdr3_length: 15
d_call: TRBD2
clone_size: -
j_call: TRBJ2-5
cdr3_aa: CASSLLAGPQETQYF
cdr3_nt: TGTGCCAGCAGCCTACTAGCGGGCCCTCAAGAGACCCAGTACTTC

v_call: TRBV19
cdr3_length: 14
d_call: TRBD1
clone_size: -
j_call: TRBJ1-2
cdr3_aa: CASSSRRGIDGYTF
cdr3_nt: TGTGCCAGTAGTAGCCGCAGGGGGATCGATGGCTACACCTTC

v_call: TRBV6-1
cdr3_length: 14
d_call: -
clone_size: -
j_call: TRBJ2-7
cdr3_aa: CASSEWGSFYEQYF
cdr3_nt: TGTGCCAGCAGTGAATGGGGCAGCTTCTACGAGCAGTACTTC

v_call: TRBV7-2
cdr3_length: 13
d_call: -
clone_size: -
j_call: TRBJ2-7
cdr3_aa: CASSFPTLSEQYF
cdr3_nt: TGTGCCAGCAGCTTCCCTACTCTCTCCGAGCAGTACTTC

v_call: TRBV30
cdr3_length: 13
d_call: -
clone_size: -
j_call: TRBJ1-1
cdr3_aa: CARWAGSGTEAFF
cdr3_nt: TGTGCCCGTTGGGCGGGCTCCGGCACTGAAGCTTTCTTT

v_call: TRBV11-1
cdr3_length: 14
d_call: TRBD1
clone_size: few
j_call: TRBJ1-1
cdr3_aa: CASSYDRGGTEAFF
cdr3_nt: TGTGCCAGCAGCTACGACAGGGGTGGCACTGAAGCTTTCTTT

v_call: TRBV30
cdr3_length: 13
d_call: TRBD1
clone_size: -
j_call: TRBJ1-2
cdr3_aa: CAWTGQGNYGYTF
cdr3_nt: TGTGCCTGGACCGGACAGGGGAACTATGGCTACACCTTC

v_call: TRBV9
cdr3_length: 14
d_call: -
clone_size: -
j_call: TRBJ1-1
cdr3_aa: CASAPGGPDTEAFF
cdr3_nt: TGTGCCAGCGCCCCGGGGGGACCTGACACTGAAGCTTTCTTT

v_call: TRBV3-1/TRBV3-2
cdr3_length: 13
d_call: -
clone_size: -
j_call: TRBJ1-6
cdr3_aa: CASSQGTGPPLHF
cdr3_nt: TGTGCCAGCAGCCAAGGAACAGGACCCCCCCTCCACTTT

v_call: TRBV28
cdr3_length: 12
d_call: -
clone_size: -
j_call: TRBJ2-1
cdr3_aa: CASRGLHNEQFF
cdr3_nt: TGTGCCAGCAGAGGACTTCACAATGAGCAGTTCTTC

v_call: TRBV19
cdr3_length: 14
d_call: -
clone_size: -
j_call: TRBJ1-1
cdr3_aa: CASSKQNMNTEAFF
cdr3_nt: TGTGCCAGTAGCAAACAGAACATGAACACTGAAGCTTTCTTT

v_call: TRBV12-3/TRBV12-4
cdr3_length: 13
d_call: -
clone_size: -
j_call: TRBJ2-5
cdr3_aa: CASSFNRQETQYF
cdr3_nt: TGTGCCAGCAGTTTCAACAGGCAAGAGACCCAGTACTTC

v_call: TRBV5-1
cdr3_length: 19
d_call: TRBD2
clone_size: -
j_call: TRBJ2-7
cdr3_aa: CASSLIVLAGKLPGAEQYF
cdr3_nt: TGCGCCAGCAGCTTAATTGTACTAGCGGGAAAGTTACCTGGGGCCGAGCAGTACTTC

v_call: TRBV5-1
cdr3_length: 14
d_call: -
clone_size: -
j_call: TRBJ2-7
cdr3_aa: CASSLALGGPEQYF
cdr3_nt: TGCGCCAGCAGCTTGGCCTTGGGGGGGCCCGAGCAGTACTTC

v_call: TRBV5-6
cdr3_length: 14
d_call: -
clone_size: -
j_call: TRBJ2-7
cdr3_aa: CASSFNPSSYEQYF
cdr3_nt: TGTGCCAGCAGCTTCAATCCGAGCTCCTACGAGCAGTACTTC

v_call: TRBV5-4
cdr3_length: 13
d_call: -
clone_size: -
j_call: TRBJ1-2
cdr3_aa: CASSETGTYGYTF
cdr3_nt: TGTGCCAGCAGCGAAACAGGTACCTATGGCTACACCTTC

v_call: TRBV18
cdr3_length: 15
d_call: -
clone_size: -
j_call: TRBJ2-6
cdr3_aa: CASSPQASGANVLTF
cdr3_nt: TGTGCCAGCTCACCTCAAGCCTCTGGGGCCAACGTCCTGACTTTC

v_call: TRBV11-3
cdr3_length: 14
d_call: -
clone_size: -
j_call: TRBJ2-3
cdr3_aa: CASSLGGSTDTQYF
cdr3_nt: TGTGCCAGCAGCTTAGGCGGGAGCACAGATACGCAGTATTTT

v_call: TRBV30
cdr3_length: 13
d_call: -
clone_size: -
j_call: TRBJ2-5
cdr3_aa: CAWREDSVETQYF
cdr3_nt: TGTGCCTGGAGGGAGGACAGCGTGGAGACCCAGTACTTC

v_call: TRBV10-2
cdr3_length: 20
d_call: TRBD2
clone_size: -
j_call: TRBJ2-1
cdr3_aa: CASIPFPWTSGRDESNEQFF
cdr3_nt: TGCGCCAGCATTCCTTTTCCCTGGACTAGCGGCAGGGATGAGAGCAATGAGCAGTTCTTC

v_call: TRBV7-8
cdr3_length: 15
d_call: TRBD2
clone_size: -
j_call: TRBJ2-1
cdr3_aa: CASSLTSGTYGEQFF
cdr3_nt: TGTGCCAGCAGCCTGACTAGCGGGACGTACGGGGAGCAGTTCTTC

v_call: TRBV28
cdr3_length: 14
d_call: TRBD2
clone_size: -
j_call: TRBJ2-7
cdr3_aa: CASSLSGRVYEQYF
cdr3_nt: TGTGCCAGCAGTTTAAGCGGGAGGGTTTACGAGCAGTACTTC

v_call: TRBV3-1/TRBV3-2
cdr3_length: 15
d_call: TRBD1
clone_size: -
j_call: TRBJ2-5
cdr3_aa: CASSPGQGIQETQYF
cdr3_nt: TGTGCCAGCAGTCCTGGACAGGGGATACAAGAGACCCAGTACTTC

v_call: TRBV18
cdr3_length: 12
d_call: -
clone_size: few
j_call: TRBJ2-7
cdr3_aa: CASSAGSYEQYF
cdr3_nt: TGTGCCAGCTCAGCAGGGTCCTACGAGCAGTACTTC

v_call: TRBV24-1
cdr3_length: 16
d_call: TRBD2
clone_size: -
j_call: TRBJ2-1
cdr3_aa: CATSDFTSGGGGEQFF
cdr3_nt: TGTGCCACCAGTGATTTCACTAGCGGGGGAGGGGGTGAGCAGTTCTTC

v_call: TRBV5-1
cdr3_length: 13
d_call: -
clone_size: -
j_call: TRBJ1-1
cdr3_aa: CASSLAVDTEAFF
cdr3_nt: TGCGCCAGCAGCTTGGCCGTAGACACTGAAGCTTTCTTT

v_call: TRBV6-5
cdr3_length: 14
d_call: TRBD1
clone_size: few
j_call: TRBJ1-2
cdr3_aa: CASSLRDREYGYTF
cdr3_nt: TGTGCCAGCAGTCTTCGGGACAGGGAATATGGCTACACCTTC